The rows below give T cell receptor beta chains drawn from one sample of a study of cytomegalovirus exposure and HLA in healthy donors. Profiling relied on immunoSEQ multiplex PCR, and the TCRdb table lists in-frame clones only, not all of them. The top ten hold roughly 3.5% of the sample, which has 100,000 to 150,000 clones, around 82% seen once. The sequenced material came from PBMCs. These receptor sequences come from a woman in her forties in good health and CMV-seropositive. The CDR3 runs from the conserved cysteine through the conserved F or W. A D gene is named only where the DNA matches it firmly. A clone size is listed for some rows: how often the clone was seen (once, few, many), or a class if it is expanded.

V: TRBV7-9
size: .
D: .
J: TRBJ1-5
DNA: TGTGCCAGCAGCTTAGCGCTCGGGGATCAGCCCCAGCATTTT
CDR3: CASSLALGDQPQHF

V: TRBV6-4
size: .
D: TRBD1
J: TRBJ2-3
DNA: TGTGCCAGCAAGGTGGAAGGGGGCATAGCAGATACGCAGTATTTT
CDR3: CASKVEGGIADTQYF

V: TRBV2
size: .
D: .
J: TRBJ2-7
DNA: TGTGCCAGCACTGGGCGACAGCCCGCCTACGAGCAGTACTTC
CDR3: CASTGRQPAYEQYF

V: TRBV10-1
size: .
D: .
J: TRBJ2-7
DNA: TGCGCCAGCTCGCGAGGCCAGAGCTCCTACGAGCAGTACTTC
CDR3: CASSRGQSSYEQYF

V: TRBV15
size: .
D: TRBD1
J: TRBJ1-2
DNA: TGTGCCACCAGCAGACCATCCGGGACAGGGAAGGGCTACACCTTC
CDR3: CATSRPSGTGKGYTF

V: TRBV7-6
size: .
D: TRBD2
J: TRBJ2-3
DNA: TGTGCCAGCAGCTTAATGGCGGGAGGGGGTACAGATACGCAGTATTTT
CDR3: CASSLMAGGGTDTQYF

V: TRBV5-4
size: .
D: .
J: TRBJ1-5
DNA: TGTGCCAGCAGCCGAGATAGCAATCAGCCCCAGCATTTT
CDR3: CASSRDSNQPQHF

V: TRBV7-2
size: .
D: TRBD1
J: TRBJ2-7
DNA: TGTGCCAGCAGCCAAAGACAGGGGGACTACGAGCAGTACTTC
CDR3: CASSQRQGDYEQYF

V: TRBV9
size: .
D: .
J: TRBJ2-1
DNA: TGTGCCAGCAGCGTAGTAGAAAGTGAGAATGAGCAGTTCTTC
CDR3: CASSVVESENEQFF

V: TRBV11-2
size: once
D: .
J: TRBJ2-4
DNA: TGTGCCAGCAGCTCAGTTGCCAAAAACATTCAGTACTTC
CDR3: CASSSVAKNIQYF

V: TRBV5-1
size: .
D: TRBD1
J: TRBJ2-1
DNA: TGCGCCAGCAGCGGCGGGACAGGGTGGTTCTACAATGAGCAGTTCTTC
CDR3: CASSGGTGWFYNEQFF

V: TRBV28
size: .
D: .
J: TRBJ2-6
DNA: TGTGTCACATGGGGCTACGAGCCTGGGGCCAACGTCCTGACTTTC
CDR3: CVTWGYEPGANVLTF

V: TRBV19
size: .
D: TRBD1
J: TRBJ2-7
DNA: TGTGCCAGTAGTAGGGACAGGGACACCTACGAGCAGTACTTC
CDR3: CASSRDRDTYEQYF

V: TRBV5-1
size: .
D: .
J: TRBJ1-1
DNA: TGCGCCAGCAGCTTGGACAGACCTATGAACACTGAAGCTTTCTTT
CDR3: CASSLDRPMNTEAFF

V: TRBV30
size: .
D: TRBD2
J: TRBJ2-7
DNA: TGTGCCTGGAGTGCAACCCGGACTAGCGGGAGTATCAACGAGCAGTACTTC
CDR3: CAWSATRTSGSINEQYF

V: TRBV21-1
size: .
D: .
J: TRBJ2-7
DNA: TGTGCCAGCAGCCTGACCGGAGAGAACTACGAGCAGTACTTC
CDR3: CASSLTGENYEQYF

V: TRBV2
size: .
D: TRBD1
J: TRBJ1-5
DNA: TGTGCCAGCAGTTACGAGGGGGCCGGGCAGCCCCAGCATTTT
CDR3: CASSYEGAGQPQHF

V: TRBV25-1
size: .
D: .
J: TRBJ1-2
DNA: TGTGCCAGCAGTGATGGCCGCGGCTACACCTTC
CDR3: CASSDGRGYTF

V: TRBV27
size: .
D: TRBD1
J: TRBJ1-2
DNA: TGTGCCAGCAGACGGGGGACAGGTCTCGGCTATGGCTACACCTTC
CDR3: CASRRGTGLGYGYTF

V: TRBV19
size: .
D: .
J: TRBJ2-3
DNA: TGTGCCAGTAGTGTCCTGTTCGGAGTTGTGAAAGATACGCAGTATTTT
CDR3: CASSVLFGVVKDTQYF

V: TRBV7-8
size: few
D: TRBD1
J: TRBJ1-2
DNA: TGTGCCAGCAGCTTGACGGGACAGTTAAACTATGGCTACACCTTC
CDR3: CASSLTGQLNYGYTF

V: TRBV7-9
size: .
D: .
J: TRBJ2-1
DNA: TGTGCCAGCAGCCCCGGGACTGAGGAGAGGCGGTCCTACAATGAGCAGTTCTTC
CDR3: CASSPGTEERRSYNEQFF

V: TRBV28
size: .
D: TRBD1
J: TRBJ1-2
DNA: TGTGCCAGCAGTTTTATACAGGGGGTTCGCTACACCTTC
CDR3: CASSFIQGVRYTF

V: TRBV6-1
size: .
D: .
J: TRBJ1-2
DNA: TGTGCCAGCAGTACCTTACAGGGCAACTATGGCTACACCTTC
CDR3: CASSTLQGNYGYTF

V: TRBV5-4
size: .
D: .
J: TRBJ1-1
DNA: TGTGCCAGCAGCTTGGGTCATCAAAACACTGAAGCTTTCTTT
CDR3: CASSLGHQNTEAFF

V: TRBV19
size: few
D: TRBD2
J: TRBJ2-7
DNA: TGTGCCAGTAGTATAGTGTCCCAGCGGGAGTTTGGAGAGCAGTACTTC
CDR3: CASSIVSQREFGEQYF

V: TRBV28
size: few
D: .
J: TRBJ2-1
DNA: TGTGCCAGCAGTCGGAAGGGGGGGGGTGACGATGAGCAGTTCTTC
CDR3: CASSRKGGGDDEQFF

V: TRBV2
size: .
D: TRBD2
J: TRBJ2-1
DNA: TGTGCCAGCAGTGTTGGGACTAGCGGCAATGAGCAGTTCTTC
CDR3: CASSVGTSGNEQFF

V: TRBV11-3
size: .
D: TRBD2
J: TRBJ2-1
DNA: TGTGCCAGCGGCACTAGCGGGAGTATAAATTCCTACAATGAGCAGTTCTTC
CDR3: CASGTSGSINSYNEQFF

V: TRBV18
size: .
D: TRBD2
J: TRBJ2-1
DNA: TGTGCCAGCTCACCACCCGGGAGGACCTACAATGAGCAGTTCTTC
CDR3: CASSPPGRTYNEQFF

V: TRBV4-2
size: .
D: .
J: TRBJ2-7
DNA: TGTGCCAGCAGCCAAGGTGTAGCAGGGTTCTACGAGCAGTACTTC
CDR3: CASSQGVAGFYEQYF

V: TRBV9
size: .
D: TRBD2
J: TRBJ2-1
DNA: TGTGCCAGCAGCGTAGAGCCGAGCGGGGGCTACAATGAGCAGTTCTTC
CDR3: CASSVEPSGGYNEQFF

V: TRBV19
size: .
D: .
J: TRBJ2-7
DNA: TGTGCCAGTAGTATAGAGGGCACCTACGAGCAGTACTTC
CDR3: CASSIEGTYEQYF

V: TRBV10-2
size: .
D: .
J: TRBJ2-2
DNA: TGCGCCAGCATGAGGAGCGGTCAAACCGGGGAGCTGTTTTTT
CDR3: CASMRSGQTGELFF

V: TRBV2
size: .
D: TRBD1
J: TRBJ1-5
DNA: TGTGCCAGCAGTGAAAACAGGGGGAATCAGCCCCAGCATTTT
CDR3: CASSENRGNQPQHF

V: TRBV4-3
size: .
D: .
J: TRBJ2-4
DNA: TGCGCCAGCAGCCAAGACAGGGTAACCAAAAACATTCAGTACTTC
CDR3: CASSQDRVTKNIQYF

V: TRBV6-6
size: .
D: TRBD1
J: TRBJ2-7
DNA: TGTGCCAGCAGTTACTTGGACAGGGACGCATACGAGCAGTACTTC
CDR3: CASSYLDRDAYEQYF

V: TRBV7-9
size: .
D: TRBD2
J: TRBJ2-2
DNA: TGTGCCAGCAGCTTAGGTAGCGGGACGAACACCGGGGAGCTGTTTTTT
CDR3: CASSLGSGTNTGELFF

V: TRBV18
size: .
D: TRBD1
J: TRBJ2-3
DNA: TGTGCCAGCTCACCAAGGACAGGCGGGACAGATACGCAGTATTTT
CDR3: CASSPRTGGTDTQYF

V: TRBV19
size: .
D: .
J: TRBJ1-1
DNA: TGTGCCAGTAGTATAGGAGGGACAATCTCGGGTACTGAAGCTTTCTTT
CDR3: CASSIGGTISGTEAFF

V: TRBV5-1
size: .
D: .
J: TRBJ1-2
DNA: TGCGCCAGCAGCTTGAGCGGTGACACCTATGGCTACACCTTC
CDR3: CASSLSGDTYGYTF

V: TRBV7-9
size: .
D: TRBD1
J: TRBJ1-2
DNA: TGTGCCAGCAGCACAGGGACAGGGGGCAACTATGGCTACACCTTC
CDR3: CASSTGTGGNYGYTF

V: TRBV5-6
size: .
D: .
J: TRBJ1-1
DNA: TGTGCCAGCAGCCCACAGGGCGTGAACACTGAAGCTTTCTTT
CDR3: CASSPQGVNTEAFF

V: TRBV20-1
size: .
D: TRBD1
J: TRBJ1-2
DNA: TGCAGTGCCGGGGACAGGGGCGGCTACACCTTC
CDR3: CSAGDRGGYTF

V: TRBV27
size: .
D: TRBD1
J: TRBJ2-1
DNA: TGTGCCAGCACCCCGGGGACAGGCTACAATGAGCAGTTCTTC
CDR3: CASTPGTGYNEQFF

V: TRBV7-9
size: .
D: TRBD1
J: TRBJ2-5
DNA: TGTGCCAGCAGCCTCTGGGACAGGGGGCAAGAGACCCAGTACTTC
CDR3: CASSLWDRGQETQYF

V: TRBV29-1
size: once
D: TRBD1
J: TRBJ2-6
DNA: TGCAGCGCTGGACAGGGACTGGCTGGGGCCAACGTCCTGACTTTC
CDR3: CSAGQGLAGANVLTF

V: TRBV5-6
size: few
D: TRBD1
J: TRBJ1-1
DNA: TGTGCCAGCAGTTCAGACAGGGGGACCCGAAGAGCTTTCTTT
CDR3: CASSSDRGTRRAFF

V: TRBV5-1
size: once
D: TRBD1
J: TRBJ2-7
DNA: TGCGCCAGCAGCTTACGACAGGGTAGCTCCTACGAGCAGTACTTC
CDR3: CASSLRQGSSYEQYF

V: TRBV5-1
size: .
D: .
J: TRBJ2-7
DNA: TGCGCCAGCAGCGAGTCGGTTTCCTACGAGCAGTACTTC
CDR3: CASSESVSYEQYF

V: TRBV5-1
size: .
D: TRBD1
J: TRBJ2-1
DNA: TGCGCCAGCAGCTGGGGGACAGTCCTCTCCTACAATGAGCAGTTCTTC
CDR3: CASSWGTVLSYNEQFF

V: TRBV28
size: few
D: .
J: TRBJ1-6
DNA: TGTGCCAGCAGTTTGCCCCGTCTGGGGCAGGCATACCTCCACTTT
CDR3: CASSLPRLGQAYLHF

V: TRBV29-1
size: .
D: TRBD2
J: TRBJ2-4
DNA: TGCAGCGTTGAAGGCGGGAGAGGACTAGCCAAAAACATTCAGTACTTC
CDR3: CSVEGGRGLAKNIQYF

V: TRBV2
size: once
D: TRBD2
J: TRBJ2-2
DNA: TGTGCCACCTCCGGACTAGCGGGAGCCGGGGAGCTGTTTTTT
CDR3: CATSGLAGAGELFF